This T cell receptor beta chain was recorded in a study of Graves' ophthalmopathy and Graves' hyperthyroidism. Study-level results: Blood contained most expanded thyroid clonotypes exceeding 0.001 frequency.

As to this clonotype: Its target is unknown.

Germline V lookup: CDR1 SNHLY, CDR2 FYNNEI. The CDR3 length is 16 residues. V trimming: 4 bases; J trimming: 0 bases; junction bases outside the gene matches: 6. The sequenced template was RNA, covering the TCR beta CDR3 region. HTBI primers were used in a first-round RT-PCR, which preceded a second-round multiplex PCR. A single record per CDR3 protein comes from TCRdb applying MiXCR to the multiplex PCR reads. Counted here are 350,000 to 450,000 distinct CDR3 sequences, roughly 21% occurring once; the ten biggest clones make up roughly 3%. The TCR originated in a woman aged 18-29 years with stable Graves' hyperthyroidism. The chain joins TRBV2 to TRBJ1-3; 7 bases are shared with TRBD1. Material for sequencing was peripheral blood. CDR3 coding DNA: TGTGCCAGCAGTGGGGGAGGGGGCTTCTCTGGAAACACCATATATTTT. This codes for CASSGGGGFSGNTIYF. The variable domain in full, with the rest retrieved from reference TRBV2 and TRBJ1-3, is EPEVTQTPSHQVTQMGQEVILRCVPISNHLYFYWYRQILGQKVEFLVSFYNNEISEKSEIFDDQFSVERPDGSNFTLKIRSTKLEDSAMYFCASSGGGGFSGNTIYFGEGSWLTVV.